These 27 T cell receptor beta chains originate from one sample sequenced in a study of vaccination and CD4 T cells after COVID-19. Antigens of these TCRs are unknown. The Oncomine TCR Beta short-read assay sequenced DNA from cultured CD4+ T cells. MiXCR, applied by TCRdb to the PCR reads, yields one record per CDR3 protein. The repertoire includes 10,000 or so distinct CDR3 sequences, 51% of them detected once, and around two fifths sits in the top ten. The treatment was: 10-day PBMC culture with coronavirus spike peptide pools or control peptides (ViraFEST assay). The sample was CD4+ T cells from blood, cultured in vitro. All receptors come from a human donor who had recovered from COVID-19.

This clonotype was seen a handful of times. The chain has TRBV7-9 and TRBJ1-4; no definite D call. V gave up 4 bases and J gave up 8 bases, with 20 bases separating them. The CDR3 consists of 16 residues. CDR1 SEHNR and CDR2 FQNEAQ come from the germline V gene (reference sequence). The CDR3 nucleotides read TGTGCCAGCAGCTCAACCGGAGCCACCAGGAGCGAAAAACTGTTTTTT. Amino acids: CASSSTGATRSEKLFF.

This clonotype was recorded only once. The chain links TRBV19 to TRBJ2-3; tentatively, D is TRBD1 (6 bases). The CDR3 loop spans 16 amino acids. The V end was cut by 4 bases, the J end by 5 bases, with 19 bases between. Per the germline V gene, CDR1 is LNHDA and CDR2 is SQIVND (reference sequence). The CDR3 sequence: CASSKGQSNAGDTQYF. The CDR3 coding sequence is TGTGCCAGTAGTAAAGGACAGTCAAACGCGGGAGATACGCAGTATTTT.

The rearrangement links TRBV5-4 to TRBJ1-6; possibly TRBD1 for D (5 bases). Trimming cost V 5 bases and J 8 bases, with 14 bases left between them. CDR1 is SGHNT and CDR2 is YYREEE in the germline V gene (reference sequence). This CDR3 comprises 14 residues. The CDR3 coding sequence is TGTGCCAGCAGACGGGTGGGGGGACATTCACCCCTCCACTTT. Amino acids: CASRRVGGHSPLHF.

CDR3 in amino acids: CASSEGALAGARETQYF. CDR3 nucleotides: TGTGCCAGCAGTGAAGGTGCTCTAGCGGGGGCCCGGGAGACCCAGTACTTC. The J gene is TRBJ2-5, the V gene TRBV6-1; 10 nucleotides match TRBD2. In germline, CDR1 is MNHNS, CDR2 SASEGT. This CDR3 comprises 17 residues. V dropped 1 base and J dropped 5; count of bases not matched to a gene: 10.

Here the CDR3 DNA reads TGTGCCAGCAGTGACACAGCAGGGGCATCGAGCACTGAAGCTTTCTTT. It translates to CASSDTAGASSTEAFF. The rearrangement joins TRBV2 to TRBJ1-1; tentatively, D is TRBD1 (6 bases). Germline V gene lookup returns CDR1 SNHLY and CDR2 FYNNEI. The CDR3 consists of 16 residues. Trimming removed 3 bases from V and 4 bases from J, with 18 bases in between.

The chain recombines TRBV12-3 or TRBV12-4 with TRBJ2-1; maybe TRBD2 (5 bases). The CDR3 loop spans 14 amino acids. The ends were cut back, 7 bases at V and 10 bases at J, with 20 bases in the middle. CDR3 sequence: CASNSRASGKEQFF. The CDR3 DNA reads TGTGCCAGCAACAGCCGGGCCTCGGGAAAAGAGCAGTTCTTC.

This clonotype has just a few counts. As DNA, the CDR3 is TGTGCCAGCAGCTTAGCGCTGGGTATGGGCACTAATGAAAAACTGTTTTTT. Amino acid sequence: CASSLALGMGTNEKLFF. V usage is TRBV7-2 and J usage is TRBJ1-4; D is uncertain. This CDR3 comprises 17 residues. Germline loops: CDR1 SGHTA, CDR2 FQGNSA. Deletions cut 0 bases from V and 2 bases from J, with 13 bases between.

This clonotype occurred a few times. J is TRBJ1-1 and V is TRBV30, with a weak D call TRBD1 (5 bases). V lost 1 base and J lost 6, with 6 bases in between. The CDR3 is made up of 11 amino acids. The germline CDR1 and CDR2 sequences are GTSNPN and SVGIG (reference sequence). CDR3 amino acids: CAWSGGAEAFF. For the CDR3, the DNA is TGTGCCTGGAGTGGGGGGGCTGAAGCTTTCTTT.

This sequence joins TRBV20-1 and TRBJ2-7, with TRBD1 matching over 8 bases. The CDR3 contains 13 residues. Germline V gene lookup returns CDR1 DFQATT and CDR2 SNEGSKA (reference sequence). V shed 5 bases, J shed 6 bases, and the junction held 9 bases outside the gene matches. In DNA, the CDR3 is TGCAGTGCTTTCGACAGGGGCACGTCCGAGCAGTACTTC. Its protein is CSAFDRGTSEQYF.

The CDR3 DNA follows: TGTGCCAGCAGCGTAGCTGGGGGGGCCTTGGCCAAAAACATTCAGTACTTC. Its protein is CASSVAGGALAKNIQYF. The V gene is TRBV9, the J gene TRBJ2-4, with D possibly being TRBD2 (7 bases). Germline V gene data show CDR1 as SGDLS and CDR2 as YYNGEE. The CDR3 has 17 residues. The V and J ends lost 0 bases and 1 base respectively, with 14 bases between them.

The chain joins TRBV18 to TRBJ2-7; no clear D. V was cut by 1 base and J by 3 bases, with 7 bases left in between. Per germline, CDR1 KGHSH and CDR2 LQKENI. The CDR3 spans 13 residues. The CDR3 here is CASSPRTVYEQYF. In nucleotides, the CDR3 is TGTGCCAGCTCACCACGGACGGTCTACGAGCAGTACTTC.

A note on this clonotype: This is likely a read error, given that the CDR3 carries no conserved phenylalanine or tryptophan at its end. The J gene is TRBJ1-5, the V gene TRBV4-1, with TRBD1 as a possible D gene (6 bases). Looked up from germline, CDR1 is MGHRA and CDR2 is YSYEKL. This CDR3 spans 15 amino acids. Trimming cost V 3 bases and J 1 base, with 10 bases left between them. The DNA for the CDR3 is TGCGCCAGCAGCCATGGGGGCGGAAGCAATCAGCCCCAGCATTGT. Its translation is CASSHGGGSNQPQHC.

The rearrangement uses TRBV7-9 and TRBJ1-2; 10 bases line up with TRBD1. V shed 5 bases and J 7 bases; nucleotides not matched to a gene: 16. This CDR3 is 17 amino acids long. Germline V gives CDR1 SEHNR, CDR2 FQNEAQ (reference sequence). CDR3 nucleotide sequence: TGTGCCAGCAGCCTCGGAGGTGGACAGGGGGGGAGGACTGGCTACACCTTC. Amino acid sequence: CASSLGGGQGGRTGYTF. Full variable domain (outside the CDR3, taken from reference TRBV7-9 and TRBJ1-2): DTGVSQNPRHKITKRGQNVTFRCDPISEHNRLYWYRQTLGQGPEFLTYFQNEAQLEKSRLLSDRFSAERPKGSFSTLEIQRTEQGDSAMYLCASSLGGGQGGRTGYTFGSGTRLTVV.

The V and J genes are TRBV6-1 and TRBJ1-2; TRBD1 is a possible D gene (6 bases). The V gene's germline CDR1 is MNHNS and CDR2 SASEGT. V dropped 7 bases and J dropped 4 bases, with 19 bases sitting between them. There are 15 residues in the CDR3. CDR3 sequence reads: CASNRGGLVGYGYTF. CDR3 bases: TGTGCCAGCAACAGAGGGGGGTTGGTTGGCTATGGCTACACCTTC.

This rearrangement joins TRBV6-1 to TRBJ1-2, with a tentative D call TRBD1 (6 bases). CDR1 MNHNS and CDR2 SASEGT come from the germline V gene. The germline V and J ends were trimmed by 6 bases and 5 bases, with 16 bases remaining between them. The CDR3 loop spans 14 amino acids. CDR3 coding DNA: TGTGCCAGCAGCCTGGGGACAACGTGGTATGGCTACACCTTC. It specifies CASSLGTTWYGYTF.

The gene calls are TRBV7-9 and TRBJ1-1, with TRBD1 matching 7 bases. Germline values: CDR1 SEHNR, CDR2 FQNEAQ (reference sequence). The CDR3 covers 17 residues. V was pared by 3 bases and J by 1 base, with 11 bases of the junction left unmatched. The CDR3 DNA reads as TGTGCCAGCAGCTTGGGACAGTTTCAGAAACCGAACACTGAAGCTTTCTTT. Its translation: CASSLGQFQKPNTEAFF.

The V and J genes are TRBV7-2 and TRBJ2-4; D is unclear. Trimming took off 2 bases at V and 0 bases at J, with 14 bases between the two ends. This CDR3 contains 17 residues. Germline V lookup: CDR1 SGHTA, CDR2 FQGNSA. CDR3 residues: CASSLTPSLGAKNIQYF. In nucleotides, the CDR3 is TGTGCCAGCAGCTTAACACCTTCCCTCGGAGCCAAAAACATTCAGTACTTC.

The chain carries TRBV2 and TRBJ1-5, with D possibly being TRBD1 (5 bases). V lost 6 bases to trimming and J lost 6 bases, with 9 bases between them. The CDR3 consists of 12 residues. Per germline, CDR1 SNHLY and CDR2 FYNNEI. CDR3 coding DNA: TGTGCCAGCAGCAGGGTCGGTCAGCCCCAGCATTTT. Amino acid sequence: CASSRVGQPQHF.

CDR3 sequence reads: CASSLVGDGYTF. In nucleotides, the CDR3 is TGTGCCAGCAGCTTGGTGGGGGATGGCTACACCTTC. The chain has TRBV5-6 and TRBJ1-2; TRBD1 might be the D (5 bases). Germline CDR1 and CDR2: SGHDT and YYEEEE. The CDR3 consists of 12 residues. V was trimmed by 0 bases and J by 6 bases, leaving 6 bases between them. The complete variable domain, with remaining parts taken from reference TRBV5-6 and TRBJ1-2, reads DAGVTQSPTHLIKTRGQQVTLRCSPKSGHDTVSWYQQALGQGPQFIFQYYEEEERQRGNFPDRFSGHQFPNYSSELNVNALLLGDSALYLCASSLVGDGYTFGSGTRLTVV.

This chain connects TRBV20-1 to TRBJ2-2; D not resolved. The germline V gene encodes CDR1 DFQATT and CDR2 SNEGSKA (reference sequence). Trimming took off 1 base at V and 6 bases at J, with 6 bases between the two ends. This CDR3 contains 12 residues. DNA for the CDR3: TGCAGTGCTAGAGTTCCCGCCGGGGAGCTGTTTTTT. This codes for CSARVPAGELFF.

This clonotype was found a few times. CDR3: CAWSVDRADQPQHF. The CDR3 coding sequence is TGTGCCTGGAGTGTGGACAGGGCCGATCAGCCCCAGCATTTT. The chain carries TRBV30 and TRBJ1-5, with TRBD1 matching over 8 bases. Looked up from germline, CDR1 is GTSNPN and CDR2 is SVGIG (reference sequence). The CDR3 sequence is 14 residues long. After removal of 0 bases from V and 5 bases from J, the junction contained 3 bases not matched to a gene. Using reference TRBV30 and TRBJ1-5 for the parts outside the CDR3, the full variable domain is SQTIHQWPATLVQPVGSPLSLECTVEGTSNPNLYWYRQAAGRGLQLLFYSVGIGQISSEVPQNLSASRPQDRQFILSSKKLLLSDSGFYLCAWSVDRADQPQHFGDGTRLSIL.

This clonotype has a single count. This rearrangement joins TRBV10-2 to TRBJ1-1; tentatively, D is TRBD1 (5 bases). This CDR3 is built from 15 residues. Deletions cut 0 bases from V and 1 base from J, with 9 bases between. Per germline, CDR1 WSHSY and CDR2 SAAADI. The CDR3 reads CASSESWGENTEAFF. The DNA for the CDR3 is TGCGCCAGCAGTGAGTCTTGGGGGGAGAACACTGAAGCTTTCTTT.

This chain connects TRBV6-1 to TRBJ2-3; D unclear. Germline assignment: CDR1 MNHNS and CDR2 SASEGT. V lost 4 bases to trimming and J lost 7 bases, with 6 bases between them. The CDR3 spans 11 residues. CDR3 coding DNA: TGTGCCAGCAGTGTTCAAAATACGCAGTATTTT. Translated, it gives CASSVQNTQYF.

The sample holds a few counts of this clonotype. The V gene is TRBV12-3 or TRBV12-4, the J gene TRBJ1-3; D ambiguous. V shed 6 bases and J shed 0 bases, with 3 bases lying between them. This CDR3 comprises 12 residues. CDR3 residues: CASSFSGNTIYF. In DNA, the CDR3 is TGTGCCAGCAGCTTCTCTGGAAACACCATATATTTT.

The chain recombines TRBV5-1 with TRBJ2-3, with TRBD2 matching 8 bases. This CDR3 has 16 amino acids. Trimming took 4 bases from V and 4 from J; bases not matched to a gene: 11. Germline CDR1 and CDR2: SGHRS and YFSETQ. CDR3 amino acids: CASSPGGGTRADTQYF. The CDR3 nucleotides are TGCGCCAGCAGCCCGGGGGGGGGCACGAGGGCAGATACGCAGTATTTT.

This clonotype showed up just a few times. This rearrangement joins TRBV7-9 to TRBJ1-1; D call uncertain. Germline V gene data show CDR1 as SEHNR and CDR2 as FQNEAQ (reference sequence). The CDR3 is 15 residues long. V lost 3 bases and J 0 bases, leaving 11 bases between the germline ends. In DNA form, the CDR3 reads TGTGCCAGCAGCTTCGTCGGGAAAATGAACACTGAAGCTTTCTTT. Its translation is CASSFVGKMNTEAFF.

Points on this clonotype: Compared with germline, one end of the junction differs, possibly owing to a read error. V gene TRBV15 combines with J gene TRBJ1-5, with TRBD1 identical over 10 bases. Germline CDR1 reads LNHNV; CDR2 reads YYDKDF (reference sequence). The CDR3 is 14 residues long. The CDR3 loop is CVTRDRGYNQPQHF. CDR3 coding DNA: TGTGTCACCCGGGACAGGGGATACAATCAGCCCCAGCATTTT.